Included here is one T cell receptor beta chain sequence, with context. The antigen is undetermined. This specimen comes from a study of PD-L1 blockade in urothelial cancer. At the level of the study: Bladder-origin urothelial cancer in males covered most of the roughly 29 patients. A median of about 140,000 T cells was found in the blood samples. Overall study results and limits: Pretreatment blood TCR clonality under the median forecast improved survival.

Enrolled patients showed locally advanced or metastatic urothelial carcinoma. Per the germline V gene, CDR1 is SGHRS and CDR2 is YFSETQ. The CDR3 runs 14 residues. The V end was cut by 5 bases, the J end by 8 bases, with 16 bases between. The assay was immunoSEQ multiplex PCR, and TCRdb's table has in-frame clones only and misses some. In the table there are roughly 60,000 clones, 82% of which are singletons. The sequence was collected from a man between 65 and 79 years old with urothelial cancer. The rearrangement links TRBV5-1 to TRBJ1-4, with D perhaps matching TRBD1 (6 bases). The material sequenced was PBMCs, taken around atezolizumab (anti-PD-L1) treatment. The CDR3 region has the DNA TGCGCCAGCAGTCTGACAGGCGATGCAGAAAAACTGTTTTTT. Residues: CASSLTGDAEKLFF.